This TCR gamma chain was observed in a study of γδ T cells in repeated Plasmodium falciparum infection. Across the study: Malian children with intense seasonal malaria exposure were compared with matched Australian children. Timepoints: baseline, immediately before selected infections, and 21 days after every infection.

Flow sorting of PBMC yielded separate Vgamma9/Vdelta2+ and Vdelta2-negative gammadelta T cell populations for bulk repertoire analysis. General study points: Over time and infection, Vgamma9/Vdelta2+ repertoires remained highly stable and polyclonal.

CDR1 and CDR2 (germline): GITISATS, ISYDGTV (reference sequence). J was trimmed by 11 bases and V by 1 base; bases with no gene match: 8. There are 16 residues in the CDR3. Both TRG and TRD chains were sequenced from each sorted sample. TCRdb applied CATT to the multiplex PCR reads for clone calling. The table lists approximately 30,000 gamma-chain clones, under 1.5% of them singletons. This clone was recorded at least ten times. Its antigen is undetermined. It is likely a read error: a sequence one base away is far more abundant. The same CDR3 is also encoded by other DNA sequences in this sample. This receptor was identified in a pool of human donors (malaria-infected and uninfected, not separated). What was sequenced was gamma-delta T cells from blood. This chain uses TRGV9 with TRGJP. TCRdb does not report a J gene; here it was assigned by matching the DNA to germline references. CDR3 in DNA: TGTGCCTTGTGGGAGGTAAAGGAGCTGGGCAAAAAAATCAAGGTATTT. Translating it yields CALWEVKELGKKIKVF.